These 23 T cell receptor beta chains share one sample of origin, sequenced in a study of patients and donors after allogeneic stem cell transplantation. TCRdb processed the RT-PCR reads anew with MiXCR; each CDR3 protein has one entry. This sample has hundreds of thousands of distinct CDR3 sequences, with around 40% found just once. Sample: blood, either unsorted or a sorted T cell fraction (not recorded which). Every receptor here comes from a human donor who was either an allogeneic HSCT recipient or a stem cell or donor lymphocyte infusion donor (not recorded which). It is not recorded whose cells these are; they may come from a transplant donor.

This clonotype occurred a few times. The rearrangement uses TRBV20-1 and TRBJ1-4; 7 nucleotides align to TRBD1. Germline V gives CDR1 DFQATT, CDR2 SNEGSKA (reference sequence). This CDR3 has 13 residues. V dropped 5 bases and J dropped 6; count of bases not matched to a gene: 6. Written as DNA, the CDR3 is TGCAGTGCTTTACAGGGGAACTATGAAAAACTGTTTTTT. It encodes CSALQGNYEKLFF.

This clonotype turned up a few times. The rearrangement uses TRBV15 and TRBJ2-2; no clear D. Germline V gene sequence: CDR1 LNHNV, CDR2 YYDKDF (reference sequence). CDR3 length: 13 residues. V gave up 0 bases and J gave up 4 bases, with 3 bases separating them. In DNA, the CDR3 is TGTGCCACCAGCAGAGATCTCACCGGGGAGCTGTTTTTT. Translated, it gives CATSRDLTGELFF.

The chain carries TRBV5-8 and TRBJ1-1, with 8 nucleotides matching TRBD1. Germline CDR1 and CDR2: SGHTS and YDEGEE. The CDR3 covers 14 residues. Unmatched junction bases numbered 10, after V lost 7 bases and J lost 5 bases. The CDR3 coding sequence is TGTGCCAGCGCACAAAGGACAGGGCTGACTGAAGCTTTCTTT. Translation gives CASAQRTGLTEAFF.

V is TRBV15 and J is TRBJ2-7, with D unresolved. Trimming stripped 1 base from V and 6 bases from J, with 13 bases between. Looked up from germline, CDR1 is LNHNV and CDR2 is YYDKDF (reference sequence). There are 14 residues in the CDR3. CDR3: CATSRGAPAAEQYF. In DNA, the CDR3 is TGTGCCACCAGCAGAGGGGCCCCAGCTGCCGAGCAGTACTTC.

This clonotype was seen more than once but under ten times. The genes are TRBV20-1 and TRBJ1-3; D is uncertain. Per germline, CDR1 DFQATT and CDR2 SNEGSKA (reference sequence). The CDR3 runs 14 residues. Trimming cost V 2 bases and J 0 bases, with 8 bases left between them. DNA for the CDR3: TGCAGTGCTAGAAAGCCAGGCTCTGGAAACACCATATATTTT. Its translation: CSARKPGSGNTIYF.

This chain connects TRBV6-5 to TRBJ1-5; possible D gene TRBD1, 5 bases. Germline CDR1 is MNHEY and CDR2 is SVGAGI. The CDR3 runs to 13 residues. The V gene lost 8 bases and the J gene lost 2 bases, with 10 bases spanning the gap. CDR3 sequence (DNA): TGTGCCAGCGGGACGGGGGGCAATCAGCCCCAGCATTTT. This codes for CASGTGGNQPQHF.

The chain joins TRBV4-3 to TRBJ2-4; 10 nucleotides line up with TRBD1. With 1 base clipped from V and 3 bases from J, the junction kept 0 bases outside the gene matches. From germline, CDR1 is LGHNA and CDR2 YSLEER. This CDR3 contains 15 residues. The CDR3 DNA reads TGCGCCAGCAGCCAAGGGGACAGGGGCAAAAACATTCAGTACTTC. This gives the protein CASSQGDRGKNIQYF.

This chain connects TRBV4-2 to TRBJ2-2; a possible D gene is TRBD2 (6 bases). Between the trimmed V and J ends, which lost 3 bases and 0 bases, there was a span of 8 bases. Looked up from germline, CDR1 is LGHNA and CDR2 is YNFKEQ. The CDR3 length is 15 residues. For the CDR3, the DNA is TGTGCCAGCAGCCAGGGACTGCCGAACACCGGGGAGCTGTTTTTT. This codes for CASSQGLPNTGELFF.

The rearrangement joins TRBV20-1 to TRBJ2-1; TRBD2 matches 12 bases. Germline V CDR1 and CDR2: DFQATT, SNEGSKA (reference sequence). J gave up 4 bases and V 2 bases, and 9 bases lay outside the gene matches. The CDR3 totals 17 residues. DNA of the CDR3: TGCAGTGCTAGACGCCGGGCTAGCGGGGGGGTATACAATGAGCAGTTCTTC. Its translation: CSARRRASGGVYNEQFF.

This clonotype was picked up a small number of times. The rearrangement uses TRBV4-1 and TRBJ1-1; D ambiguous. The CDR3 loop spans 13 amino acids. Germline V CDR1 and CDR2: MGHRA, YSYEKL. V was cut by 4 bases and J by 8 bases, with 14 bases left in between. The chain's CDR3 is CASSLHSALEAFF. The DNA for the CDR3 is TGCGCCAGCAGCCTCCATAGCGCGCTGGAAGCTTTCTTT.

The CDR3 bases are TGCGCCAGCAGCCAAGATGACAGGGTTTCGCGGTACAATGAGCAGTTCTTC. Protein sequence: CASSQDDRVSRYNEQFF. J is TRBJ2-1 and V is TRBV4-1; 7 bases agree with TRBD1. V shed 0 bases and J 4 bases; nucleotides not matched to a gene: 9. The CDR3 has 17 amino acids. The germline gives CDR1 MGHRA, CDR2 YSYEKL.

The chain uses TRBV5-1 and TRBJ2-7; D uncertain. Trimming took 0 bases from V and 3 from J, leaving 7 bases between them. The CDR3 sequence is 13 residues long. CDR1 is SGHRS and CDR2 is YFSETQ in the germline V gene. CDR3 sequence (DNA): TGCGCCAGCAGCTTGGCGGCACTCTACGAGCAGTACTTC. It is translated as CASSLAALYEQYF.

There are a few counts of this clonotype. V usage is TRBV20-1 and J usage is TRBJ1-6, with D unresolved. CDR1 and CDR2 from the germline V gene are DFQATT and SNEGSKA (reference sequence). The CDR3 loop spans 12 amino acids. Trimming pared 0 bases from V and 10 bases from J, leaving 7 bases between. The CDR3 loop reads CSARDGSSPLHF. The CDR3 DNA reads as TGCAGTGCTAGAGATGGCTCATCACCCCTCCACTTT.

This clonotype was detected once. The V gene is TRBV6-5, the J gene TRBJ2-1; D is ambiguous. Germline assignment: CDR1 MNHEY and CDR2 SVGAGI. V was trimmed by 8 bases and J by 7 bases, leaving 15 bases between them. The CDR3 loop spans 13 amino acids. The CDR3 loop reads CASSPSGLNEQFF. The CDR3 DNA sequence: TGTGCCAGCTCCCCCTCGGGCCTAAATGAGCAGTTCTTC.

This clonotype was picked up a small number of times. The chain combines TRBV12-3 or TRBV12-4 with TRBJ1-3; D uncertain. V was pared by 5 bases and J by 0 bases, with 8 bases between. The CDR3 consists of 14 residues. CDR3 sequence (DNA): TGTGCCAGCAGTCCGCATATCTCTGGAAACACCATATATTTT. This sequence encodes CASSPHISGNTIYF.

This rearrangement joins TRBV27 to TRBJ2-7, with TRBD1 as a possible D gene (5 bases). Germline assignment: CDR1 MNHEY and CDR2 SMNVEV (reference sequence). This CDR3 is 15 amino acids long. The ends were cut back, 3 bases at V and 3 bases at J, with 15 bases in the middle. The DNA of the CDR3 is TGTGCCAGCAGTTTTTCACAGGTGACACTCTACGAGCAGTACTTC. Its protein product is CASSFSQVTLYEQYF.

This clonotype was seen more than once but under ten times. The chain couples TRBV28 to TRBJ1-2; D perhaps matches TRBD1 (6 bases). Germline lookup yields CDR1 MDHEN and CDR2 SYDVKM. The CDR3 runs to 13 residues. V lost 3 bases and J 4 bases, leaving 9 bases between the germline ends. CDR3 in DNA: TGTGCCAGCAGTTTGGGACACTCCTATGGCTACACCTTC. Residues: CASSLGHSYGYTF.

The CDR3 DNA sequence: TGTGCCAGCAGCTTTACCGGGACGACGAACACTGAAGCTTTCTTT. It translates to CASSFTGTTNTEAFF. V and J are TRBV7-2 and TRBJ1-1; D possibly corresponds to TRBD1 (5 bases). The V end lost 3 bases, the J end lost 1 base, and 12 bases lay between the germline ends. Looked up from germline, CDR1 is SGHTA and CDR2 is FQGNSA. This CDR3 region has 15 residues.

This rearrangement joins TRBV7-9 to TRBJ2-3, with TRBD2 matching 7 bases. CDR3 length equals 15 residues. The V and J ends lost 3 bases and 0 bases, in that order; junction bases with no gene match: 3. Germline values: CDR1 SEHNR, CDR2 FQNEAQ (reference sequence). The CDR3 sequence is CASSFSGPSTDTQYF. The CDR3 DNA follows: TGTGCCAGCAGCTTTAGCGGGCCTAGCACAGATACGCAGTATTTT.

This CDR3 is CASSASLANYGYTF. The CDR3 DNA reads as TGTGCCAGCAGTGCGTCATTAGCTAACTATGGCTACACCTTC. The gene calls are TRBV6-1 and TRBJ1-2, with D unresolved. The CDR3 length is 14 residues. The V end lost 4 bases, the J end lost 0 bases, and 9 bases lay between the germline ends. Per the germline V gene, CDR1 is MNHNS and CDR2 is SASEGT.

V usage is TRBV4-1 and J usage is TRBJ1-6, with D unresolved. Looked up from germline, CDR1 is MGHRA and CDR2 is YSYEKL. Trimming removed 0 bases from V and 4 bases from J, with 19 bases in between. The CDR3 sequence is 19 residues long. The CDR3 sequence is CASSQDPQSRGLYNSPLHF. In DNA, the CDR3 is TGCGCCAGCAGCCAAGATCCACAGTCTCGTGGGCTTTATAATTCACCCCTCCACTTT.

The J gene is TRBJ2-2, the V gene TRBV20-1; 9 nucleotides agree with TRBD2. The CDR3 extends over 17 amino acids. Trimming removed 1 base from V and 5 bases from J; junction bases left unmatched: 11. From germline, CDR1 is DFQATT and CDR2 SNEGSKA (reference sequence). CDR3 coding DNA: TGCAGTGCTAGAGCCCAAGGTGGGCTAGCGGGGACCGGGGAGCTGTTTTTT. Encoded protein: CSARAQGGLAGTGELFF.

This clonotype was recorded a few times. The chain employs TRBV24-1 and TRBJ2-5; 12 bases map to TRBD2. The V segment lost 4 bases and the J segment 1 base; nucleotides outside the gene matches: 6. The CDR3 sequence is 17 residues long. CDR1 is KGHDR, CDR2 SFDVKD, per germline. The CDR3 region has the DNA TGTGCCACCAGTGACCGGGGACTAGCGGGTCTCCAAGAGACCCAGTACTTC. Translation gives CATSDRGLAGLQETQYF.